These 28 T cell receptor beta chains were all obtained from the same sample, sequenced in a study of OX40 agonist ivuxolimab in advanced cancers. The method was immunoSEQ multiplex PCR; TCRdb's version includes in-frame clones alone and lacks a portion of them. In the table there are 150,000 to 180,000 clones, around 94% of which are singletons. This specimen was CD4+ or CD8+ T cells sorted from blood, taken in a trial of the OX40 agonist ivuxolimab. These receptors all stem from an adult with an advanced solid tumor such as melanoma, head and neck, liver or kidney cancer.

This chain uses TRBV29-1 with TRBJ1-2, with 8 nucleotides matching TRBD1. Per germline, CDR1 SQVTM and CDR2 ANQGSEA. V was clipped by 3 bases and J by 8 bases; unmatched bases: 14. CDR3 size: 15 residues. The CDR3, as DNA: TGCAGCGTTGAGGGGGTTTGGGCAGGGGGCGAAGGCTACACCTTC. As protein: CSVEGVWAGGEGYTF. Full variable domain (missing parts from reference TRBV29-1 and TRBJ1-2): SAVISQKPSRDICQRGTSLTIQCQVDSQVTMMFWYRQQPGQSLTLIATANQGSEATYESGFVIDKFPISRPNLTFSTLTVSNMSPEDSSIYLCSVEGVWAGGEGYTFGSGTRLTVV.

The chain combines TRBV7-2 with TRBJ2-1; 9 bases line up with TRBD2. J was trimmed by 9 bases and V by 5 bases; bases with no gene match: 11. The germline V gene has CDR1 SGHTA and CDR2 FQGNSA. The CDR3 consists of 15 residues. The CDR3 DNA sequence: TGTGCCAGCAGCCTTAGGAGGGAACTAGCGGGTGAGCAGTTCTTC. It yields the protein CASSLRRELAGEQFF. The variable domain in full, completed from reference TRBV7-2 and TRBJ2-1, reads GAGVSQSPSNKVTEKGKDVELRCDPISGHTALYWYRQSLGQGLEFLIYFQGNSAPDKSGLPSDRFSAERTGGSVSTLTIQRTQQEDSAVYLCASSLRRELAGEQFFGPGTRLTVL.

This chain connects TRBV27 to TRBJ2-3; TRBD2 matches 8 bases. The V gene's germline CDR1 is MNHEY and CDR2 SMNVEV (reference sequence). V lost 3 bases, J lost 3 bases, and 11 bases stayed unmatched. This CDR3 has 17 residues. The CDR3 bases are TGTGCCAGCAGTTTTCCGACTAGCGCTAGGAGGACAGATACGCAGTATTTT. Translating it yields CASSFPTSARRTDTQYF.

This chain links TRBV4-3 with TRBJ2-7, with D uncertain. Germline V gives CDR1 LGHNA, CDR2 YSLEER. Trimming removed 0 bases from V and 5 bases from J, with 11 bases in between. The CDR3 extends over 14 amino acids. CDR3: CASSQDIQRDEQYF. The DNA for the CDR3 is TGCGCCAGCAGCCAAGATATTCAACGGGACGAGCAGTACTTC.

The chain links TRBV28 to TRBJ1-2, with 9 bases aligning to TRBD1. This CDR3 has 15 amino acids. The germline CDR1 and CDR2 sequences are MDHEN and SYDVKM. The trim removed 6 bases at V and 4 bases at J, leaving 9 bases unmatched. DNA of the CDR3: TGTGCCAGCAGCCAACCCGGACAGGGGCTCTATGGCTACACCTTC. Translation gives CASSQPGQGLYGYTF.

The chain couples TRBV5-1 to TRBJ2-7; D gene unclear. Germline lookup yields CDR1 SGHRS and CDR2 YFSETQ. Trimming stripped 3 bases from V and 2 bases from J, with 12 bases between. The CDR3 sequence is 14 residues long. The CDR3 sequence is CASSSDLGTYEQYF. The CDR3 nucleotides are TGCGCCAGCAGCTCGGATTTAGGTACCTACGAGCAGTACTTC. Together with reference TRBV5-1 and TRBJ2-7, the CDR3 gives the full variable domain: KAGVTQTPRYLIKTRGQQVTLSCSPISGHRSVSWYQQTPGQGLQFLFEYFSETQRNKGNFPGRFSGRQFSNSRSEMNVSTLELGDSALYLCASSSDLGTYEQYFGPGTRLTVT.

The V gene is TRBV7-2, the J gene TRBJ1-5; the D is unclear. Trimming left V 7 bases short and J 3 bases short, with 10 bases between. The germline V gene encodes CDR1 SGHTA and CDR2 FQGNSA. The CDR3 has 13 residues. The CDR3 DNA is TGTGCCAGCACCAAACAGAACAATCAGCCCCAGCATTTT. It translates to CASTKQNNQPQHF.

This chain connects TRBV12-2 to TRBJ1-2. TRBV12-2 is described as a pseudogene. The CDR3 contains 13 residues. Here the CDR3 DNA reads TGTGCAAGTCGCTTAGGACGGGAAGCTGGCTACACCTTC. This encodes CASRLGREAGYTF.

The rearrangement joins TRBV5-1 to TRBJ1-1; unclear D gene. Trimming cost V 2 bases and J 11 bases, with 19 bases left between them. CDR3 length equals 14 residues. From germline, CDR1 is SGHRS and CDR2 YFSETQ. The CDR3 DNA reads as TGCGCCAGCAGCTTAGGCAGCAGCGATTCGGGCGCTTTCTTT. Translating gives CASSLGSSDSGAFF. The full variable domain, rest sourced from reference TRBV5-1 and TRBJ1-1, is KAGVTQTPRYLIKTRGQQVTLSCSPISGHRSVSWYQQTPGQGLQFLFEYFSETQRNKGNFPGRFSGRQFSNSRSEMNVSTLELGDSALYLCASSLGSSDSGAFFGQGTRLTVV.

The V call is TRBV2, the J call TRBJ1-3, with D unclear. Germline V gene lookup returns CDR1 SNHLY and CDR2 FYNNEI. Between the trimmed V and J ends, which lost 6 bases and 3 bases, there was a span of 9 bases. The CDR3 runs to 13 residues. The CDR3 region has the DNA TGTGCCAGCAGAGTTGACTATGGAAACACCATATATTTT. Amino acid sequence: CASRVDYGNTIYF.

The chain recombines TRBV5-1 with TRBJ1-1, with D unresolved. Germline V CDR1 and CDR2: SGHRS, YFSETQ. The length of the CDR3 is 17 residues. Between the trimmed V and J ends, which lost 0 bases and 1 base, there was a span of 16 bases. The CDR3 sequence is CASSLAASRERNTEAFF. The CDR3 DNA reads TGCGCCAGCAGCTTGGCCGCGTCCCGTGAAAGGAACACTGAAGCTTTCTTT.

The chain joins TRBV28 to TRBJ1-1; D is unclear. Germline values: CDR1 MDHEN, CDR2 SYDVKM. The CDR3 runs to 12 residues. Trimming took off 2 bases at V and 5 bases at J, with 6 bases between the two ends. The CDR3 DNA follows: TGTGCCAGCAGTTTAGGAGTTACTGAAGCTTTCTTT. It specifies CASSLGVTEAFF. The full variable domain, in which reference TRBV28 and TRBJ1-1 provide the parts outside the CDR3, is DVKVTQSSRYLVKRTGEKVFLECVQDMDHENMFWYRQDPGLGLRLIYFSYDVKMKEKGDIPEGYSVSREKKERFSLILESASTNQTSMYLCASSLGVTEAFFGQGTRLTVV.

The gene calls are TRBV6-5 and TRBJ2-1; 7 bases map to TRBD2. Germline CDR1 and CDR2: MNHEY and SVGAGI. The V and J ends lost 6 bases and 5 bases, in that order; junction bases with no gene match: 10. CDR3 length: 15 amino acids. In nucleotides, the CDR3 is TGTGCCAGCAGAGCCGCGGGAGCGGGCAACAATGAGCAGTTCTTC. Protein: CASRAAGAGNNEQFF.

The chain has TRBV7-2 and TRBJ1-2, with 7 bases that match TRBD1. This CDR3 contains 13 residues. Per the germline V gene, CDR1 is SGHTA and CDR2 is FQGNSA. V was clipped by 5 bases and J by 4 bases; unmatched bases: 4. The CDR3 spells CASSRGQAYGYTF. CDR3 coding DNA: TGTGCCAGCAGCCGAGGACAGGCCTATGGCTACACCTTC.

The V call is TRBV4-3, the J call TRBJ1-6; 8 bases line up with TRBD1. Germline CDR1 and CDR2: LGHNA and YSLEER. This CDR3 region has 14 residues. After removal of 4 bases from V and 10 bases from J, the junction contained 6 bases not matched to a gene. The DNA for the CDR3 is TGCGCCAGCAGCCCGACAGGGGCAAGGTCACCCCTCCACTTT. It yields the protein CASSPTGARSPLHF.

In its sample, this clone was seen once. V and J are TRBV7-9 and TRBJ1-3; D not certain. The CDR3 runs to 17 residues. The germline CDR1 and CDR2 sequences are SEHNR and FQNEAQ (reference sequence). V shed 4 bases and J shed 0 bases, with 16 bases lying between them. The CDR3 sequence: CASSYVPDDPSGNTIYF. The CDR3 coding sequence is TGTGCCAGCAGCTACGTCCCTGATGACCCCTCTGGAAACACCATATATTTT.

V and J are TRBV14 and TRBJ2-2; 8 nucleotides agree with TRBD1. From germline, CDR1 is SGHDN and CDR2 FVKESK. V dropped 5 bases and J dropped 4; count of bases not matched to a gene: 3. The CDR3 runs 14 residues. CDR3 DNA sequence: TGTGCCAGCAGCGGACAGGGCTTCACCGGGGAGCTGTTTTTT. Translated, it gives CASSGQGFTGELFF. The full variable domain, completed using reference TRBV14 and TRBJ2-2, is EAGVTQFPSHSVIEKGQTVTLRCDPISGHDNLYWYRRVMGKEIKFLLHFVKESKQDESGMPNNRFLAERTGGTYSTLKVQPAELEDSGVYFCASSGQGFTGELFFGEGSRLTVL.

This rearrangement joins TRBV6-5 to TRBJ2-5; D assignment may be TRBD1 or TRBD2 (5 bases each). Trimming removed 8 bases at V and 2 bases at J, with 6 bases between. The CDR3 length is 11 residues. The germline V gene has CDR1 MNHEY and CDR2 SVGAGI. The CDR3: CASGGQETQYF. In DNA, the CDR3 is TGTGCCAGCGGGGGTCAAGAGACCCAGTACTTC.

The chain is built from TRBV5-1 and TRBJ2-7; 10 positions agree with TRBD1. The CDR3 sequence is 16 residues long. V was clipped by 0 bases and J by 1 base; unmatched bases: 4. Germline CDR1 SGHRS, CDR2 YFSETQ. The CDR3 nucleotides read TGCGCCAGCAGCTTGGGACAGGGGGCTGCATCCTACGAGCAGTACTTC. It translates to CASSLGQGAASYEQYF. The full variable domain, in which reference TRBV5-1 and TRBJ2-7 provide the parts outside the CDR3, is KAGVTQTPRYLIKTRGQQVTLSCSPISGHRSVSWYQQTPGQGLQFLFEYFSETQRNKGNFPGRFSGRQFSNSRSEMNVSTLELGDSALYLCASSLGQGAASYEQYFGPGTRLTVT.

The rearrangement joins TRBV11-2 to TRBJ2-5; 10 bases agree with TRBD2. The CDR3 length is 19 residues. Looked up from germline, CDR1 is SGHAT and CDR2 is FQNNGV. V was pared by 4 bases and J by 4 bases, with 18 bases of the junction left unmatched. CDR3 in DNA: TGTGCCAGCAGCTCCCATCCCAGCGGGGGGGCCCTGGGAGGAGAGACCCAGTACTTC. Translated, it gives CASSSHPSGGALGGETQYF.

The chain has TRBV29-1 and TRBJ2-7; D possibly corresponds to TRBD2 (6 bases). The V gene's germline CDR1 is SQVTM and CDR2 ANQGSEA. V was cut by 2 bases and J by 1 base, with 6 bases left in between. The length of the CDR3 is 12 residues. The CDR3 coding sequence is TGCAGCGTTGAACGGGGGTCCTACGAGCAGTACTTC. Translating gives CSVERGSYEQYF.

This chain uses TRBV15 with TRBJ2-7; 10 bases match TRBD1. CDR1 is LNHNV, CDR2 YYDKDF, per germline (reference sequence). The CDR3 spans 15 residues. V dropped 2 bases and J dropped 4; count of bases not matched to a gene: 5. Here the CDR3 reads CATSRWTGGTYEQYF. CDR3 DNA: TGTGCCACCAGCAGATGGACAGGGGGAACTTACGAGCAGTACTTC.

The gene calls are TRBV27 and TRBJ1-2; weak D call: TRBD1 (5 bases). Germline CDR1 MNHEY, CDR2 SMNVEV (reference sequence). This CDR3 is built from 16 residues. Between the trimmed V and J ends, which lost 2 bases and 4 bases, there was a span of 17 bases. The CDR3 nucleotides are TGTGCCAGCAGTTTAGGAGCGGGGGACGGAATCTATGGCTACACCTTC. Protein sequence: CASSLGAGDGIYGYTF.

The V gene is TRBV19, the J gene TRBJ1-5; possible D gene TRBD1, 5 bases. The germline V gene encodes CDR1 LNHDA and CDR2 SQIVND (reference sequence). V lost 3 bases to trimming and J lost 1 base, with 10 bases between them. This CDR3 comprises 15 residues. As DNA, the CDR3 is TGTGCCAGTAGTATTCGGGACGTCAGCAATCAGCCCCAGCATTTT. It codes for CASSIRDVSNQPQHF.

V usage is TRBV7-8 and J usage is TRBJ1-3; D remains unclear. Trimming pared 2 bases from V and 0 bases from J, leaving 11 bases between. Germline assignment: CDR1 SGHVS and CDR2 FQNEAQ. CDR3 size: 16 residues. CDR3 residues: CASSLRRFVSGNTIYF. In DNA form, the CDR3 reads TGTGCCAGCAGCTTACGTCGGTTTGTCTCTGGAAACACCATATATTTT.

In this sample, this clone turned up once. The CDR3 nucleotides are TGTGCCAGCAGCCCAACAGGGAGGTGGAATGAAAAACTGTTTTTT. This sequence encodes CASSPTGRWNEKLFF. The rearrangement joins TRBV7-9 to TRBJ1-4; perhaps TRBD1 as D (6 bases). Germline CDR1 SEHNR, CDR2 FQNEAQ (reference sequence). CDR3 length: 15 residues. V shed 5 bases and J shed 5 bases, with 15 bases lying between them.

This clone was detected only once. The chain carries TRBV6-5 and TRBJ2-3; D is unresolved. CDR1 and CDR2 (germline): MNHEY, SVGAGI. This CDR3 has 15 residues. V was pared by 0 bases and J by 1 base, with 8 bases between. DNA of the CDR3: TGTGCCAGCAGTTACTCGTCGGGTGGCACAGATACGCAGTATTTT. It encodes CASSYSSGGTDTQYF.

This clone was counted a single time. V is TRBV6-6 and J is TRBJ1-5, with D unresolved. In germline, CDR1 is MNHNY, CDR2 SVGAGI (reference sequence). The germline V and J ends were trimmed by 6 bases and 0 bases, with 12 bases remaining between them. CDR3 size: 15 residues. CDR3 sequence reads: CASRPRRDSNQPQHF. In DNA, the CDR3 is TGTGCCAGCAGGCCGAGACGGGATAGCAATCAGCCCCAGCATTTT.